Listed below are T cell receptor beta chains from one sample, sequenced in a study of blood T cells in healthy people across ages. A single record per CDR3 protein comes from TCRdb applying MiXCR to the 5' RACE reads. The sample includes around 790,000 distinct CDR3 sequences, around 42% seen only once; the top ten take under 20%. Sequencing used blood. These receptor sequences come from a man in his fifties or sixties in good health. Both conserved end residues are part of each CDR3. Fields, in order: V gene, J gene, D gene, clone size, CDR3 DNA, CDR3 protein. D genes are given only for firm matches. A row's size may be missing; if present it is once, few, many or a size class.

TRBV12-3/TRBV12-4	TRBJ2-3	-	-	TGTGCCAGCAGTTGGGCGAAACCAGATACGCAGTATTTT	CASSWAKPDTQYF
TRBV20-1	TRBJ2-5	TRBD1	-	TGCAGTGCTGTGACAGGGTCGGAGACCCAGTACTTC	CSAVTGSETQYF
TRBV3-1	TRBJ1-2	-	-	TGTGCCAGCAGCCAAGAAGTAGGGCGGCGTCGCACCTTC	CASSQEVGRRRTF
TRBV25-1	TRBJ1-4	-	-	TGTGCCAGCAGTGAATATATGAGGACGGAGCCTAATGAAAAACTGTTTTTT	CASSEYMRTEPNEKLFF
TRBV7-2	TRBJ2-7	-	few	TGTGCCAGCAGCATTAGCGGATATAGCTCCTACGAGCAGTACTTC	CASSISGYSSYEQYF
TRBV5-1	TRBJ2-7	-	-	TGCGCCAGCAGCCCGGGACCAGGTAAGGGGTACGAGCAGTACTTC	CASSPGPGKGYEQYF
TRBV7-2	TRBJ2-7	TRBD1	few	TGTGCCAGCAGTCGAGACAGGGGGCTGAGGGAGCAGTACTTC	CASSRDRGLREQYF
TRBV9	TRBJ2-2	-	-	TGTGCCAGCAGCGGCGAGGACCATCGGGCCGGGGAGCTGTTTTTT	CASSGEDHRAGELFF
TRBV6-4	TRBJ2-6	-	once	TGTGCCAGCAGTCCGGGACACACTGGGGCCAACGTCCTGACTTTC	CASSPGHTGANVLTF
TRBV7-2	TRBJ1-4	-	few	TGTGCCAGCAGCGACAACGAGGAAAAACTGTTTTTT	CASSDNEEKLFF
TRBV7-2	TRBJ1-2	-	-	TGTGCCAGCAGCTTCTCGACAGTTAACAATGGCTACACCTTT	CASSFSTVNNGYTF
TRBV12-3/TRBV12-4	TRBJ2-7	-	-	TGTGCCAGCAGTTCAGCGAGCCTGCCCTACGAGCAGTACTTC	CASSSASLPYEQYF
TRBV5-1	TRBJ2-1	-	-	TGCGCCAGCAGCCCTTGGACAGTTTACAATGAGCAGTTCTTC	CASSPWTVYNEQFF
TRBV2	TRBJ2-7	-	-	TGTGCCAGCAGTGGAATGTTAGCCAGCTCCTACGAGCAGTACTTC	CASSGMLASSYEQYF
TRBV7-2	TRBJ2-3	-	-	TGTGCCAGCAGCTTCCGGGCCCGAGGGGATACGCAGTATTTT	CASSFRARGDTQYF
TRBV25-1	TRBJ2-5	-	-	TGTGCCAGCAGGGAGGTGGAGACCCAGTACTTC	CASREVETQYF
TRBV28	TRBJ2-7	-	-	TGTGCCAGCACGGCTTCCTACGAGCAGTACTTC	CASTASYEQYF
TRBV4-1	TRBJ2-3	TRBD1	once	TGCGCCAGCAGCCAAGGGGCCGGGACAGGTATCACAGATACGCAGTATTTT	CASSQGAGTGITDTQYF
TRBV28	TRBJ2-3	-	-	TGTGCCAGCAGTATCCAGGGAACCCACACAGATACGCAGTATTTT	CASSIQGTHTDTQYF
TRBV7-2	TRBJ1-4	-	many	TGTGCCAGCAGCTCCCAGTTGGGCAAGGGGGAAAAACTGTTTTTT	CASSSQLGKGEKLFF